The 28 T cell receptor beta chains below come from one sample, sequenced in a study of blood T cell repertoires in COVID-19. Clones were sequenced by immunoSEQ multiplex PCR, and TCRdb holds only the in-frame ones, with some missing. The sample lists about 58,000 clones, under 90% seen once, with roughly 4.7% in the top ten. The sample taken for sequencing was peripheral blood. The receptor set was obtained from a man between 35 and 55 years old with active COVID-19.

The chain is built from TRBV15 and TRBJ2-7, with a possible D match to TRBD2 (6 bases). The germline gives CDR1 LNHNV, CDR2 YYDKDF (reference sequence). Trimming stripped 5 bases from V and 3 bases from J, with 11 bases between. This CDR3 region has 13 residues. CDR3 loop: CATSCRGCYEQYF. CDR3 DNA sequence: TGTGCCACCAGCTGCCGGGGGTGCTACGAGCAGTACTTC.

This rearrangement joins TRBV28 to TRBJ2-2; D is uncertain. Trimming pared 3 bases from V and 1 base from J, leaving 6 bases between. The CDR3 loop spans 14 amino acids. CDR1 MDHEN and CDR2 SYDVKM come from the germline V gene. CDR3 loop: CASSLPGNTGELFF. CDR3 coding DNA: TGTGCCAGCAGTTTGCCAGGGAACACCGGGGAGCTGTTTTTT.

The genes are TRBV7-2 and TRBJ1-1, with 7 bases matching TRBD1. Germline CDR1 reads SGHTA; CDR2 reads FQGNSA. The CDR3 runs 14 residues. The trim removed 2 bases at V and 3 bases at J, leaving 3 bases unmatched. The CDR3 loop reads CASSLNRGHTEAFF. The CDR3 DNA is TGTGCCAGCAGCTTAAACAGGGGTCACACTGAAGCTTTCTTT.

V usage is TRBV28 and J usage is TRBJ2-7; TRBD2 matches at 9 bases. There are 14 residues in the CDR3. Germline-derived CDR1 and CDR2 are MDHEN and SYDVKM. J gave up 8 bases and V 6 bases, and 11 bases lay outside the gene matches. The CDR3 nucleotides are TGTGCCAGCAGCATGCTAGCGGGGATTACGAAGCAGTACTTC. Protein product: CASSMLAGITKQYF.

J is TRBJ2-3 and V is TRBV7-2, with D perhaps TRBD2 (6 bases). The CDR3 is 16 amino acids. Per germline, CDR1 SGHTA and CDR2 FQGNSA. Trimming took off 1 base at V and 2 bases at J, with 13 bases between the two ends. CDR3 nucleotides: TGTGCCAGCAGCTTAGGTGGCGGGATAAACACAGATACGCAGTATTTT. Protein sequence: CASSLGGGINTDTQYF. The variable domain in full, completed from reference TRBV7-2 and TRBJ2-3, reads GAGVSQSPSNKVTEKGKDVELRCDPISGHTALYWYRQSLGQGLEFLIYFQGNSAPDKSGLPSDRFSAERTGGSVSTLTIQRTQQEDSAVYLCASSLGGGINTDTQYFGPGTRLTVL.

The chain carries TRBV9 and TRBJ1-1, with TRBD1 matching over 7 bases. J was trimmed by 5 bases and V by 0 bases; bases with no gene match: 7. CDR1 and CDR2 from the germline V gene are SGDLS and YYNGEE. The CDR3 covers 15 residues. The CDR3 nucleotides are TGTGCCAGCAGCGTAGGTGCAGGGGGGAATACTGAAGCTTTCTTT. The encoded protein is CASSVGAGGNTEAFF.

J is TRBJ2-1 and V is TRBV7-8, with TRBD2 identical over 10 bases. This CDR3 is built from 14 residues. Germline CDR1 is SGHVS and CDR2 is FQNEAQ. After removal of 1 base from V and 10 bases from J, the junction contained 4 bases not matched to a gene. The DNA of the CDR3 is TGTGCCAGCAGCTTAGGCCCGGGACTAGCGGAGCAGTTCTTC. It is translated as CASSLGPGLAEQFF.

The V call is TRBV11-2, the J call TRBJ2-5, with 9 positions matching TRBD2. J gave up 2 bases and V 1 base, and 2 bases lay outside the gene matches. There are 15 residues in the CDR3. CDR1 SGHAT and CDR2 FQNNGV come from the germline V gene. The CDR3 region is CASSLVREGQETQYF. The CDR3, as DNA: TGTGCCAGCAGCTTAGTGCGGGAGGGTCAAGAGACCCAGTACTTC.

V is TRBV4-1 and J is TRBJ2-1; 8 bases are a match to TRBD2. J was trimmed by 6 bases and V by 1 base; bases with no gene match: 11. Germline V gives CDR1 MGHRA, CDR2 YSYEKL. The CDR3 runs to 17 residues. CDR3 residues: CASSQGGAGLASNEQFF. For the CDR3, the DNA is TGCGCCAGCAGCCAAGGAGGGGCCGGACTAGCTTCCAATGAGCAGTTCTTC.

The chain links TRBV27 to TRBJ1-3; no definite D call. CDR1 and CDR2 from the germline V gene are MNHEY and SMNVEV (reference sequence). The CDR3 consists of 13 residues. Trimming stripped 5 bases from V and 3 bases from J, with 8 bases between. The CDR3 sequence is CASSPRDGNTIYF. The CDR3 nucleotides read TGTGCCAGCAGTCCCCGAGATGGAAACACCATATATTTT.

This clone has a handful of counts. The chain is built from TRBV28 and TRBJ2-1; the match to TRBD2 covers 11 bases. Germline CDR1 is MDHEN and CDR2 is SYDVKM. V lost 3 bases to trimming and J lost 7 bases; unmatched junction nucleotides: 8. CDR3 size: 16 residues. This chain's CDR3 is CASSFSLAGGSNEQFF. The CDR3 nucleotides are TGTGCCAGCAGTTTTAGCCTAGCGGGAGGTTCGAATGAGCAGTTCTTC. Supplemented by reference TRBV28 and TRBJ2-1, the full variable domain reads DVKVTQSSRYLVKRTGEKVFLECVQDMDHENMFWYRQDPGLGLRLIYFSYDVKMKEKGDIPEGYSVSREKKERFSLILESASTNQTSMYLCASSFSLAGGSNEQFFGPGTRLTVL.

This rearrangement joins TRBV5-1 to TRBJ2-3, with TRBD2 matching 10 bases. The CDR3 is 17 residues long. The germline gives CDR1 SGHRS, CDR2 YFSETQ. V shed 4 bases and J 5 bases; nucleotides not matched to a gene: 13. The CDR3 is CASSPTFGSGRLDTQYF. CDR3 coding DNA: TGCGCCAGCAGCCCTACTTTTGGTAGCGGGAGGCTAGATACGCAGTATTTT.

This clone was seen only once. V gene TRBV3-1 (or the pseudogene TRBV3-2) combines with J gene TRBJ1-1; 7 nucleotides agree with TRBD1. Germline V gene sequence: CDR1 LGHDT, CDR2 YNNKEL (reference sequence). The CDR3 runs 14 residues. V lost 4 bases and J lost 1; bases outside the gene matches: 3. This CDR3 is CASSRGQENTEAFF. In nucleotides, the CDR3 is TGTGCCAGCAGCCGTGGACAGGAGAACACTGAAGCTTTCTTT.

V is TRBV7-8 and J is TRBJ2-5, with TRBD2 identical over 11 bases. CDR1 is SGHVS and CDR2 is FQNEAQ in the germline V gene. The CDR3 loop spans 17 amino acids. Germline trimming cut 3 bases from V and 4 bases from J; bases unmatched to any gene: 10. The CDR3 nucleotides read TGTGCCAGCAGCTTTCAGCGATCTAGCGGGAGGAGAGAGACCCAGTACTTC. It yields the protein CASSFQRSSGRRETQYF.

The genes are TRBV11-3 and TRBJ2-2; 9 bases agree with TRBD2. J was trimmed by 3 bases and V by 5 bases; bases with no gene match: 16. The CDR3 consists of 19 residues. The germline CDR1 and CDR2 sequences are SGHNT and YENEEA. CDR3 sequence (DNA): TGTGCCAGCAGCATCTCGGTCGCGGGAGGGCCTGACGACACCGGGGAGCTGTTTTTT. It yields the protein CASSISVAGGPDDTGELFF.

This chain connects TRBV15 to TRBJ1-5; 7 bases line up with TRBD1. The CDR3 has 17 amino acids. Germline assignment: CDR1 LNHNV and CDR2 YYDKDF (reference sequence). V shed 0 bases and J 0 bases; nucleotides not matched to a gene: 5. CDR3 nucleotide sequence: TGTGCCACCAGCAGAGATAGGACAGGCGGTAGCAATCAGCCCCAGCATTTT. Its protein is CATSRDRTGGSNQPQHF.

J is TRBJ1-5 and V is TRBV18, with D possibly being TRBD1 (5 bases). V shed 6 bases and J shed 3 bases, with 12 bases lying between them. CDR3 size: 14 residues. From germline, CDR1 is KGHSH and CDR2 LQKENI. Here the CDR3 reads CASSGGILNQPQHF. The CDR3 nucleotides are TGTGCCAGCTCTGGGGGGATACTCAATCAGCCCCAGCATTTT.

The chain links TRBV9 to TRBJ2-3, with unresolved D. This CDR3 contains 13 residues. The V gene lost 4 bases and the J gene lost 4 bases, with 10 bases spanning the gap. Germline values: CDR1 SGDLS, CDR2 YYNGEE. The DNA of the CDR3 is TGTGCCAGCAGCCCACCGGGTCCAGATACGCAGTATTTT. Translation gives CASSPPGPDTQYF. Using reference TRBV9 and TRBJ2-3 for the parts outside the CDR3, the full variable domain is DSGVTQTPKHLITATGQRVTLRCSPRSGDLSVYWYQQSLDQGLQFLIQYYNGEERAKGNILERFSAQQFPDLHSELNLSSLELGDSALYFCASSPPGPDTQYFGPGTRLTVL.

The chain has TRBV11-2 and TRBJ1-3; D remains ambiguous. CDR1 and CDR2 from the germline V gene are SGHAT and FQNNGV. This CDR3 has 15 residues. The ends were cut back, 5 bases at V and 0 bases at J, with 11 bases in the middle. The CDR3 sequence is CASSPGRSSGNTIYF. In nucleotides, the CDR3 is TGTGCCAGCAGCCCCGGCCGGAGCTCTGGAAACACCATATATTTT.

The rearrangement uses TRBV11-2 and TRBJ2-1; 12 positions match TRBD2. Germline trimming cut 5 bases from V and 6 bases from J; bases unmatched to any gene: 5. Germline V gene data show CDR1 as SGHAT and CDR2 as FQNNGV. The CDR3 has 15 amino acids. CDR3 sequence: CASSPRLAGVNEQFF. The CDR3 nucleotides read TGTGCCAGCAGCCCCAGACTAGCGGGAGTCAATGAGCAGTTCTTC. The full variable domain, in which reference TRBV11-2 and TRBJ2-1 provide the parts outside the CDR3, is EAGVAQSPRYKIIEKRQSVAFWCNPISGHATLYWYQQILGQGPKLLIQFQNNGVVDDSQLPKDRFSAERLKGVDSTLKIQPAKLEDSAVYLCASSPRLAGVNEQFFGPGTRLTVL.

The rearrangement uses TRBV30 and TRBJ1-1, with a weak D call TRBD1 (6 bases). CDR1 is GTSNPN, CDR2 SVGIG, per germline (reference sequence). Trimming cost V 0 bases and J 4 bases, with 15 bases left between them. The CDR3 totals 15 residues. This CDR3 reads CAWSVLGGAGTEAFF. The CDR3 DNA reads TGTGCCTGGAGTGTACTAGGGGGGGCGGGCACTGAAGCTTTCTTT.

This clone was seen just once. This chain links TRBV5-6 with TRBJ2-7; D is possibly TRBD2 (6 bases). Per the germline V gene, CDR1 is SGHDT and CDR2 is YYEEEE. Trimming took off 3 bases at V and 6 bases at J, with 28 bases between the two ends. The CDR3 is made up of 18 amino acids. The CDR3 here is CASSSVGSGALIRGEQYF. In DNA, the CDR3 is TGTGCCAGCAGCTCCGTAGGTAGCGGCGCTCTTATTAGGGGCGAGCAGTACTTC.

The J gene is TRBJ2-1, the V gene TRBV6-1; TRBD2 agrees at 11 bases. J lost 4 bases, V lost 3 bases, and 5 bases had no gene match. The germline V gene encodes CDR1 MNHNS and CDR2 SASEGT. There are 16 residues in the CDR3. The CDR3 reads CASSDPGLAAYNEQFF. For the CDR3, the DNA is TGTGCCAGCAGTGACCCGGGACTAGCGGCATACAATGAGCAGTTCTTC.

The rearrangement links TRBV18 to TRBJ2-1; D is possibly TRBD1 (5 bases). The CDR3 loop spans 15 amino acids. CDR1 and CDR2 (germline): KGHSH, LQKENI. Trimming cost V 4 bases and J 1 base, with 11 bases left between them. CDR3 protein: CASSLQGGSYNEQFF. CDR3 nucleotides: TGTGCCAGCTCACTCCAGGGTGGGTCCTACAATGAGCAGTTCTTC.

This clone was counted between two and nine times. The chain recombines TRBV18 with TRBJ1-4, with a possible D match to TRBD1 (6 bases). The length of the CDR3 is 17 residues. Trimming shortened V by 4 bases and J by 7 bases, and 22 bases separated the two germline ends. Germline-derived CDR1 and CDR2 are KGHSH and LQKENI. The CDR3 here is CASSLNQDSLRREKLFF. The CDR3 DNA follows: TGTGCCAGCTCACTCAACCAGGACAGCCTACGTCGTGAAAAACTGTTTTTT. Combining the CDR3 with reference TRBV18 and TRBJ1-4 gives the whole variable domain NAGVMQNPRHLVRRRGQEARLRCSPMKGHSHVYWYRQLPEEGLKFMVYLQKENIIDESGMPKERFSAEFPKEGPSILRIQQVVRGDSAAYFCASSLNQDSLRREKLFFGSGTQLSVL.

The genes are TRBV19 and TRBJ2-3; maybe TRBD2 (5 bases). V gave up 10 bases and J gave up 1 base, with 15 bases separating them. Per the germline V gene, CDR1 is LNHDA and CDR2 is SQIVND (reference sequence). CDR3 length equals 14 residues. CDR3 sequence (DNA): TGTGCCACCCGGGAAAGGCTTGGCACAGATACGCAGTATTTT. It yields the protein CATRERLGTDTQYF.

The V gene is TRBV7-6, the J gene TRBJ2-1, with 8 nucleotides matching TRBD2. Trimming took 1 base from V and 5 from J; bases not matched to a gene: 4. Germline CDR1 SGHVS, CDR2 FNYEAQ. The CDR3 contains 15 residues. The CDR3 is CASSLDPGGDNEQFF. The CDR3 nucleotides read TGTGCCAGCAGCTTAGATCCGGGAGGGGACAATGAGCAGTTCTTC.

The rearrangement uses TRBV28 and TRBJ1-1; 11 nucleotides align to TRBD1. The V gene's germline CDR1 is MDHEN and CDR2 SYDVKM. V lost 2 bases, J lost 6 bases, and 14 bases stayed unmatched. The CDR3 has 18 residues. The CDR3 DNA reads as TGTGCCAGCAGTTTAGGAATCCGGGACAGGGGGTTGGACGCTGAAGCTTTCTTT. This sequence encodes CASSLGIRDRGLDAEAFF. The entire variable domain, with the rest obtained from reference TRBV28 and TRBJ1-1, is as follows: DVKVTQSSRYLVKRTGEKVFLECVQDMDHENMFWYRQDPGLGLRLIYFSYDVKMKEKGDIPEGYSVSREKKERFSLILESASTNQTSMYLCASSLGIRDRGLDAEAFFGQGTRLTVV.